This T cell receptor (beta chain) was observed in a study of blood T cells in healthy people across ages. V lost 4 bases and J lost 1, with 5 bases in between. The CDR3 has 12 amino acids. Germline CDR1 is SQVTM and CDR2 is ANQGSEA. A J-beta primer mix and a sample-barcoded 5' primer were used in a second PCR of about 7 to 12 cycles. TCRdb analysed the 5' RACE reads with MiXCR anew, one entry per CDR3 protein. This table has around 1.5 million distinct CDR3 sequences, around two fifths appearing once. The sample holds a few counts of this clonotype. Material for sequencing was blood. V gene TRBV29-1 combines with J gene TRBJ1-3; D gene unclear. This receptor was obtained from a woman aged 18-30 years in good health. CDR3 sequence: CSVVSSGNTIYF. As DNA, the CDR3 is TGCAGCGTTGTAAGTTCTGGAAACACCATATATTTT.